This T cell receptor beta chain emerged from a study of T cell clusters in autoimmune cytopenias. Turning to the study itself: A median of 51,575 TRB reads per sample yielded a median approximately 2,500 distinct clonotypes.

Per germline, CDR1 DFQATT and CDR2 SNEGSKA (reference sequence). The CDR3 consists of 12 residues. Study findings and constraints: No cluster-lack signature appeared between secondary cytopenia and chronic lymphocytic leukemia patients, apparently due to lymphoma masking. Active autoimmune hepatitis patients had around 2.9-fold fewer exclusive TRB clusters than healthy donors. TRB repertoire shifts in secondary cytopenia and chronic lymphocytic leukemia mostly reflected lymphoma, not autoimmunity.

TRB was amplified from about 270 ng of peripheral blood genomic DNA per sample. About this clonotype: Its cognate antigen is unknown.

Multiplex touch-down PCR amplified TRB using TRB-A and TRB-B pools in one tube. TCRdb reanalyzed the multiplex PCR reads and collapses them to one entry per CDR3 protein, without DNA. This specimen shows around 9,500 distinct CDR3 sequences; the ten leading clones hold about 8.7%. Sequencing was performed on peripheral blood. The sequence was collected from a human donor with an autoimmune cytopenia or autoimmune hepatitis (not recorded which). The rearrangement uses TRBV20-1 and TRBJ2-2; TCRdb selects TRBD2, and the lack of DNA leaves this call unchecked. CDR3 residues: CSAKGLAGELFF.